These 27 T cell receptor beta chains came from one sample sequenced in a study of vaccination effects on CD4 cells after COVID-19. Cells that had been cultured for 9 to 10 days were the source of isolated CD4+ T cells. No antigen is known for these receptors. The table came from immunoSEQ multiplex PCR; TCRdb's copy has only in-frame clones and leaves some out. The data contain tens of thousands of clones, over 60% of them seen just once; the ten biggest clones take up roughly 2%. Sequenced material: CD4+ T cells from PBMCs cultured without peptide, taken before COVID-19 vaccination. The receptors were gathered from a human donor who received a COVID-19 vaccine.

This chain links TRBV30 with TRBJ2-2; unclear D gene. The CDR3 spans 14 residues. V was cut by 0 bases and J by 2 bases, with 7 bases left in between. Germline lookup yields CDR1 GTSNPN and CDR2 SVGIG (reference sequence). CDR3 sequence: CAWSVQINTGELFF. DNA for the CDR3: TGTGCCTGGAGTGTACAGATAAACACCGGGGAGCTGTTTTTT.

The V call is TRBV5-1, the J call TRBJ2-5; D gene uncertain. Germline V CDR1 and CDR2: SGHRS, YFSETQ. Trimming took off 1 base at V and 4 bases at J, with 8 bases between the two ends. The CDR3 is 13 residues long. The CDR3 loop is CASSLTVTETQYF. As DNA, the CDR3 is TGCGCCAGCAGCTTGACAGTAACAGAGACCCAGTACTTC.

This clone was detected once. This rearrangement joins TRBV6-2 or TRBV6-3 to TRBJ1-1; D not certain. The V and J ends lost 5 bases and 0 bases respectively, with 7 bases between them. The CDR3 runs 13 residues. Germline loops: CDR1 MNHEY, CDR2 SVGEGT. CDR3 protein: CASSPTMNTEAFF. Here the CDR3 DNA reads TGTGCCAGCAGTCCGACTATGAACACTGAAGCTTTCTTT.

The genes are TRBV5-1 and TRBJ2-5; D not certain. Germline V CDR1 and CDR2: SGHRS, YFSETQ. The CDR3 has 14 residues. Trimming left V 0 bases short and J 7 bases short, with 13 bases between. For the CDR3, the DNA is TGCGCCAGCAGCTTGGGGTCCGGCTGGGCGACCCAGTACTTC. This sequence encodes CASSLGSGWATQYF. The full variable domain, with the rest looked up from reference TRBV5-1 and TRBJ2-5, is KAGVTQTPRYLIKTRGQQVTLSCSPISGHRSVSWYQQTPGQGLQFLFEYFSETQRNKGNFPGRFSGRQFSNSRSEMNVSTLELGDSALYLCASSLGSGWATQYFGPGTRLLVL.

The rearrangement uses TRBV2 and TRBJ2-7; 13 nucleotides match TRBD2. This CDR3 region has 18 residues. In germline, CDR1 is SNHLY, CDR2 FYNNEI. Losses at the gene ends were 1 base for V and 4 bases for J; bases not matched to a gene: 10. CDR3 in amino acids: CASSEGGTSGALRYEQYV. Here the CDR3 DNA reads TGTGCCAGCAGTGAAGGGGGGACTAGCGGGGCCCTCAGATACGAGCAGTACGTC.

This clone was seen just once. The chain combines TRBV5-1 with TRBJ1-6; no definite D call. Germline assignment: CDR1 SGHRS and CDR2 YFSETQ. The V gene lost 4 bases and the J gene lost 0 bases, with 5 bases spanning the gap. This CDR3 spans 14 amino acids. CDR3 protein: CASSVLSYNSPLHF. CDR3 nucleotides: TGCGCCAGCAGCGTCCTCTCCTATAATTCACCCCTCCACTTT.

The chain employs TRBV24-1 and TRBJ1-2, with TRBD1 matching 8 bases. CDR1 is KGHDR and CDR2 is SFDVKD in the germline V gene. The CDR3 consists of 21 residues. V lost 5 bases, J lost 1 base, and 23 bases stayed unmatched. CDR3: CATSGSPGQTGDRQNNYGYTF. The CDR3 nucleotides are TGTGCCACCAGTGGCTCACCGGGGCAGACAGGGGATCGGCAAAATAACTATGGCTACACCTTC.

The gene calls are TRBV4-1 and TRBJ2-3, with 15 bases matching TRBD2. V shed 4 bases, J shed 6 bases, and the junction held 14 bases outside the gene matches. CDR1 is MGHRA and CDR2 is YSYEKL in the germline V gene. This CDR3 has 19 residues. CDR3 in amino acids: CASSPGLAGGRAWVDTQYF. The CDR3, as DNA: TGCGCCAGCAGCCCGGGACTAGCGGGGGGACGAGCCTGGGTGGATACGCAGTATTTT.

The V call is TRBV19, the J call TRBJ2-5; D is uncertain. V was shortened by 8 bases and J by 2 bases, with 15 bases between the two germline ends. The CDR3 sequence is 14 residues long. Germline V lookup: CDR1 LNHDA, CDR2 SQIVND (reference sequence). The CDR3 region has the DNA TGTGCCAGTGCCAAGGCCCTAGGGCAAGAGACCCAGTACTTC. This codes for CASAKALGQETQYF.

V gene TRBV19 combines with J gene TRBJ2-3, with D possibly TRBD2 on 6 matching bases. This CDR3 has 14 residues. The germline gives CDR1 LNHDA, CDR2 SQIVND (reference sequence). Deletions cut 8 bases from V and 3 bases from J, with 15 bases between. The CDR3 bases are TGTGCCAGTCGAAGGACTACCCTGACAGATACGCAGTATTTT. This sequence encodes CASRRTTLTDTQYF.

The chain employs TRBV19 and TRBJ1-2, with TRBD1 identical over 7 bases. The CDR3 runs to 14 residues. Trimming took 4 bases from V and 6 from J; bases not matched to a gene: 8. CDR1 LNHDA and CDR2 SQIVND come from the germline V gene (reference sequence). As DNA, the CDR3 is TGTGCCAGTAGTAGAAGACAGGGATGGAATGGCTACACCTTC. This gives the protein CASSRRQGWNGYTF.

The chain links TRBV19 to TRBJ2-4; a weak D match, TRBD1 (6 bases). Deletions cut 10 bases from V and 0 bases from J, with 13 bases between. The CDR3 totals 14 residues. CDR1 and CDR2 from the germline V gene are LNHDA and SQIVND (reference sequence). The CDR3 DNA is TGTGCCACTACGGGACAACTAGCCAAAAACATTCAGTACTTC. Protein product: CATTGQLAKNIQYF.

DNA of the CDR3: TGTGCCAGCAACAGGGGAGTTGGGTATCAGCCCCAGCATTTT. Translation: CASNRGVGYQPQHF. The chain recombines TRBV28 with TRBJ1-5; 7 nucleotides match TRBD1. The CDR3 sequence is 14 residues long. CDR1 and CDR2 from the germline V gene are MDHEN and SYDVKM. The V gene end was trimmed by 7 bases and the J gene end by 5 bases; junction bases not matched to a gene: 8.

The CDR3 loop is CASSVGEKARNEQFF. CDR3 DNA sequence: TGTGCCAGCAGCGTAGGTGAAAAAGCTCGCAATGAGCAGTTCTTC. The chain couples TRBV9 to TRBJ2-1; D uncertain. Germline assignment: CDR1 SGDLS and CDR2 YYNGEE. The CDR3 has 15 residues. Between the trimmed V and J ends, which lost 0 bases and 6 bases, there was a span of 13 bases.

The V call is TRBV5-1, the J call TRBJ1-4; D is uncertain. Trimming left V 0 bases short and J 0 bases short, with 6 bases between. The CDR3 is 15 residues long. Germline V gives CDR1 SGHRS, CDR2 YFSETQ. CDR3 amino acids: CASSLAGATNEKLFF. CDR3 DNA sequence: TGCGCCAGCAGCTTGGCGGGTGCAACTAATGAAAAACTGTTTTTT.

In its sample, this clone was seen a few times. V and J are TRBV30 and TRBJ1-2, with a possible D match to TRBD1 (6 bases). The germline gives CDR1 GTSNPN, CDR2 SVGIG (reference sequence). The CDR3 extends over 13 amino acids. Trimming left V 8 bases short and J 3 bases short, with 16 bases between. As DNA, the CDR3 is TGTGCCCGCTACAGGGAAGGGGACTATGGCTACACCTTC. Translating gives CARYREGDYGYTF.

This clone was seen once. The V and J genes are TRBV9 and TRBJ1-6, with 8 bases identical to TRBD1. Trimming cost V 4 bases and J 9 bases; bases outside gene matches: 12. The germline V gene has CDR1 SGDLS and CDR2 YYNGEE. The CDR3 is 16 amino acids. Written as DNA, the CDR3 is TGTGCCAGCAGCACTGGACAGGGTTTAATCGGTTCACCCCTCCACTTT. It codes for CASSTGQGLIGSPLHF.

This clone was seen a single time. The chain uses TRBV6-4 and TRBJ1-6; D is uncertain. This CDR3 has 14 amino acids. Germline V lookup: CDR1 MRHNA, CDR2 SNTAGT. The V and J ends lost 2 bases and 4 bases respectively, with 6 bases between them. The chain's CDR3 is CASSDGIYNSPLHF. The CDR3 region has the DNA TGTGCCAGCAGTGACGGGATTTATAATTCACCCCTCCACTTT.

This rearrangement joins TRBV9 to TRBJ2-3; a weak D match, TRBD2 (6 bases). The CDR3 spans 17 residues. Per the germline V gene, CDR1 is SGDLS and CDR2 is YYNGEE. V gave up 0 bases and J gave up 0 bases, with 14 bases separating them. The CDR3 nucleotides read TGTGCCAGCAGCGTAGCTAGGGGACTCTCAAGCACAGATACGCAGTATTTT. Encoded protein: CASSVARGLSSTDTQYF.

The chain employs TRBV18 and TRBJ2-7, with D perhaps TRBD2 (6 bases). Germline CDR1 is KGHSH and CDR2 is LQKENI. The CDR3 spans 13 residues. The V and J ends lost 3 bases and 4 bases respectively, with 10 bases between them. The CDR3 protein is CASSPMGGYEQYV. In DNA, the CDR3 is TGTGCCAGCTCACCTATGGGAGGATACGAGCAGTACGTC.

The chain couples TRBV9 to TRBJ2-3; 8 bases agree with TRBD1. Germline-derived CDR1 and CDR2 are SGDLS and YYNGEE. Trimming removed 0 bases from V and 2 bases from J; junction bases left unmatched: 5. This CDR3 has 16 residues. CDR3 bases: TGTGCCAGCAGCGTAGCGGGACAGGCAAACACAGATACGCAGTATTTT. Its protein product is CASSVAGQANTDTQYF. Together with reference TRBV9 and TRBJ2-3, the CDR3 gives the full variable domain: DSGVTQTPKHLITATGQRVTLRCSPRSGDLSVYWYQQSLDQGLQFLIQYYNGEERAKGNILERFSAQQFPDLHSELNLSSLELGDSALYFCASSVAGQANTDTQYFGPGTRLTVL.

This chain uses TRBV7-8 with TRBJ1-1; no definite D call. V was pared by 1 base and J by 5 bases, with 11 bases between. The CDR3 sequence is 14 residues long. CDR1 SGHVS and CDR2 FQNEAQ come from the germline V gene. CDR3 nucleotides: TGTGCCAGCAGCTTAGTAAGTTTGGGTACTGAAGCTTTCTTT. Its protein product is CASSLVSLGTEAFF.

The CDR3 DNA is TGCGCCAGCAGCCGCCCGGGGGCCGGGGAGCTGTTTTTT. Amino acids: CASSRPGAGELFF. The chain carries TRBV4-1 and TRBJ2-2, with D possibly matching TRBD2 (6 bases). CDR3 size: 13 residues. Per the germline V gene, CDR1 is MGHRA and CDR2 is YSYEKL. Trimming stripped 4 bases from V and 6 bases from J, with 9 bases between.

This sequence joins TRBV19 and TRBJ2-3; tentatively, D is TRBD1 or TRBD2 (5 bases each). From germline, CDR1 is LNHDA and CDR2 SQIVND (reference sequence). The CDR3 has 16 residues. Trimming left V 5 bases short and J 2 bases short, with 17 bases between. CDR3 sequence: CASSLRDGLLTDTQYF. Written as DNA, the CDR3 is TGTGCCAGTAGTCTCCGGGACGGACTCCTCACAGATACGCAGTATTTT. The full variable domain, its missing parts supplied by reference TRBV19 and TRBJ2-3, is DGGITQSPKYLFRKEGQNVTLSCEQNLNHDAMYWYRQDPGQGLRLIYYSQIVNDFQKGDIAEGYSVSREKKESFPLTVTSAQKNPTAFYLCASSLRDGLLTDTQYFGPGTRLTVL.

This clone has more than one count but fewer than ten. The chain is built from TRBV19 and TRBJ2-1; D might be TRBD2 (7 bases). In germline, CDR1 is LNHDA, CDR2 SQIVND (reference sequence). The germline V and J ends were trimmed by 3 bases and 0 bases, with 21 bases remaining between them. CDR3 size: 19 residues. Here the CDR3 reads CASSILRGGRAGSYNEQFF. In DNA, the CDR3 is TGTGCCAGTAGTATCTTAAGGGGGGGACGTGCCGGCTCCTACAATGAGCAGTTCTTC.

The J gene is TRBJ1-4, the V gene TRBV18, with 10 bases matching TRBD1. Per germline, CDR1 KGHSH and CDR2 LQKENI. The CDR3 sequence is 14 residues long. Trimming removed 6 bases from V and 4 bases from J; junction bases left unmatched: 2. The CDR3 sequence: CASSWDRGNEKLFF. The DNA of the CDR3 is TGTGCCAGCTCCTGGGACAGGGGTAATGAAAAACTGTTTTTT.

The rearrangement joins TRBV5-5 to TRBJ1-2; tentative D call: TRBD1 (6 bases). The CDR3 is made up of 13 amino acids. Germline V gives CDR1 SGHKS, CDR2 YYEKEE (reference sequence). Trimming removed 4 bases from V and 2 bases from J, with 9 bases in between. CDR3 DNA sequence: TGTGCCAGCAGCCCTGACAGGAACTATGGCTACACCTTC. This codes for CASSPDRNYGYTF.